This TCR beta chain was observed in a study of cytomegalovirus exposure and HLA in healthy donors. Overall study findings and caveats: Most sequenced TCRs were rare (though some public TCRs occurred in many donors).

Details on this clone: Antigen specificity is unknown.

The length of the CDR3 is 19 residues. Per the germline V gene, CDR1 is KGHSH and CDR2 is LQKENI. The V and J ends lost 4 bases and 0 bases, in that order; junction bases with no gene match: 14. The PCR contained 60 Vbeta and 13 Jbeta primers. Profiling relied on immunoSEQ multiplex PCR, and the TCRdb table lists in-frame clones only, not all of them. The sample has some 56,000 clones; around 50% are singletons. The chain carries TRBV18 and TRBJ1-5, with 8 bases that match TRBD1. The sample taken for sequencing was PBMCs. The TCR originated in a human donor in good health. The CDR3 nucleotides read TGTGCCAGCTCACGAAGCGGACAGGGCGGTGCGAATAGCAATCAGCCCCAGCATTTT. It codes for CASSRSGQGGANSNQPQHF.